The text below deals with one T cell receptor beta chain. The method was immunoSEQ multiplex PCR; TCRdb's version includes in-frame clones alone and lacks a portion of them. The sample holds about 5,400 clones, around 10% seen once. The data stem from a study of tumour-infiltrating T cells in Burkitt lymphoma. Study-wide background: Survival, overall and progression-free, tracked with productive clonality.

Germline V gives CDR1 SGHDT, CDR2 YYEEEE. The junction had 1 base not matched to a gene; V was cut back by 4 bases and J by 0 bases. This CDR3 region has 14 residues. Input material: tumor tissue. The rearrangement joins TRBV5-6 to TRBJ2-3, with TRBD2 identical over 8 bases. This TCR came from a human donor with diffuse large B-cell lymphoma. The CDR3: CASSQRGSTDTQYF. CDR3 DNA: TGTGCCAGCAGCCAGCGGGGGAGCACAGATACGCAGTATTTT.